This T cell receptor (beta chain) was documented in a study of patients and donors after allogeneic stem cell transplantation. TCRdb reanalysed the RT-PCR reads using MiXCR and keeps one entry per CDR3 protein. The sample includes fewer than 250,000 distinct CDR3 sequences, roughly 15% of them seen just once. This CDR3 is built from 15 residues. Per germline, CDR1 SGHRS and CDR2 YFSETQ. V lost 4 bases and J lost 4, with 15 bases in between. This clonotype was seen at least ten times. Sequencing was done on a sample of blood, either unsorted or a sorted T cell fraction (not recorded which). The source of this sequence is a human donor who was either an allogeneic HSCT recipient or a stem cell or donor lymphocyte infusion donor (not recorded which). It is not recorded whose cells these are; they may come from a transplant donor. The chain recombines TRBV5-1 with TRBJ2-4, with D perhaps matching TRBD1 or TRBD2 (5 bases each). This chain's CDR3 is CASSHGAAAKNIQYF. CDR3 sequence (DNA): TGCGCCAGCAGCCATGGGGCAGCGGCGAAAAACATTCAGTACTTC.